The T cell receptor beta chain described here comes from a study of blood T cell repertoires in COVID-19. V shed 2 bases and J shed 2 bases, with 5 bases lying between them. CDR1 is SGHNT, CDR2 YYREEE, per germline (reference sequence). The CDR3 is 13 amino acids. Profiled with immunoSEQ multiplex PCR; TCRdb holds only in-frame clones, not every one. The repertoire has some 150,000 clones, 65% to 85% of them found once; the top ten carry approximately 8%. This clonotype originated in a human donor in a cohort sampled during active COVID-19. The chain uses TRBV5-4 and TRBJ1-5, with D unresolved. The sequenced material came from peripheral blood. The CDR3 reads CASSFGGNQPQHF. The CDR3 DNA is TGTGCCAGCAGCTTCGGGGGCAATCAGCCCCAGCATTTT.